The source of this TCR beta chain is a study of blood T cell repertoires in COVID-19. Patients at the Seattle site were enrolled during active infection and followed longitudinally. Germline assignment: CDR1 LGHDT and CDR2 YNNKEL (reference sequence). This CDR3 spans 15 amino acids. J lost 5 bases, V lost 1 base, and 4 bases had no gene match. In the source study's methods: Estimation of nucleated cell counts was performed using reference gene primer amplification. The data were produced by immunoSEQ multiplex PCR, yet TCRdb's version contains in-frame clones alone and is incomplete. That table supplies the V and J calls and clone size; D and trimming were determined from the DNA. The sample yields around 100,000 clones, approximately 89% seen once.

The V call is TRBV3-1 (or the pseudogene TRBV3-2), the J call TRBJ2-1, with TRBD2 identical over 8 bases. The sample taken for sequencing was peripheral blood. This receptor was identified in a woman aged 60-75 years with COVID-19, enrolled during active disease. The CDR3 sequence is CASSQGTGGHNEQFF. The CDR3 region has the DNA TGTGCCAGCAGCCAAGGGACGGGGGGGCACAATGAGCAGTTCTTC.